The source of this T cell receptor (beta chain) is a study of technical replicates of blood from a handful of donors. The data were produced by immunoSEQ multiplex PCR, yet TCRdb's version contains in-frame clones alone and is incomplete. The profile shows about 69,000 clones, over 75% of them singletons. The CDR3 extends over 14 amino acids. CDR1 is MNHEY and CDR2 is SMNVEV in the germline V gene (reference sequence). Trimming left V 4 bases short and J 1 base short, with 10 bases between. The V call is TRBV27, the J call TRBJ1-1; D ambiguous. The TCR comes from a human donor in good health. Some clones in this sample may be carry-over from other donors' samples. The source material was PBMCs. CDR3 protein: CASSSLGPNTEAFF. CDR3 nucleotide sequence: TGTGCCAGCAGTTCTTTGGGCCCGAACACTGAAGCTTTCTTT.